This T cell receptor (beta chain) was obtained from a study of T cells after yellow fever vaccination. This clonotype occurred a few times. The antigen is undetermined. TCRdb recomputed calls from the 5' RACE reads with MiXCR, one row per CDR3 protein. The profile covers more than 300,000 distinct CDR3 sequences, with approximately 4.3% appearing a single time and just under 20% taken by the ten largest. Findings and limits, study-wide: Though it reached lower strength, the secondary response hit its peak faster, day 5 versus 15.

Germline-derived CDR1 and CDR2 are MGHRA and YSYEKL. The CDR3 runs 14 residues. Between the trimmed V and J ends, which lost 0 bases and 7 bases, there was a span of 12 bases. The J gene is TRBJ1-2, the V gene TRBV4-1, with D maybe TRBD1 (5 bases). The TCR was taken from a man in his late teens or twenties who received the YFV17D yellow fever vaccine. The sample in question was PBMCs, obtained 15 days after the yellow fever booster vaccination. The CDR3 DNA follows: TGCGCCAGCAGCCAAGAAATGGGGGTAGGTGGCTACACCTTC. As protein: CASSQEMGVGGYTF.